This T cell receptor beta chain was observed in a study of cytomegalovirus exposure and HLA in healthy donors. Study background: Previous work identified 120 million or so unique TCR beta sequences from 200 million or so T cells.

Findings and limits, study-wide: A few chains linked to CMV were shown in vitro to be specific for CMV antigens.

CDR1 SQVTM and CDR2 ANQGSEA come from the germline V gene. The ends were cut back, 0 bases at V and 6 bases at J, with 9 bases in the middle. This CDR3 is 13 amino acids long. Comment on this clone: The antigen is undetermined.

Vbeta (60) and Jbeta (13) primers were used in the PCR. Only in-frame clones appear in the TCRdb table, and some are missing; sequencing was by immunoSEQ multiplex PCR. The table lists around 200,000 clones, approximately 79% of them singletons. The chain couples TRBV29-1 to TRBJ1-5; D gene uncertain. Sequenced sample: PBMCs. This TCR came from a young man in good health and CMV-seronegative. In DNA, the CDR3 is TGCAGCGTTGAAGAGCTACTAGGTCAGCCCCAGCATTTT. Its protein is CSVEELLGQPQHF.